This TCR beta chain was documented in a study of blood T cell repertoires in COVID-19. Study details: Both acute and convalescent COVID-19 samples were obtained from the United States, Italy and Spain.

Ages ranged from roughly 18 to 100 years, with residence in fewer than 25 US areas. V was cut by 4 bases and J by 6 bases, with 11 bases left in between. The germline V gene has CDR1 SGHDT and CDR2 YYEEEE. This CDR3 comprises 13 residues. Source study methods: Amplified reference gene primers provided the basis for estimating nucleated cell counts. Sequenced by immunoSEQ multiplex PCR; TCRdb stores in-frame clones only, minus some. V, J and clone size are those of that table, while D and trimming were read from the DNA. The sample yields some 210,000 clones, 75% to 85% seen once. This clone was seen only a few times.

The V gene is TRBV5-6, the J gene TRBJ2-1; weak D call: TRBD2 (7 bases). This sequence originates from a man aged 35-49 years who had recovered from COVID-19. Sequenced input: PBMCs or T cells enriched from blood (not recorded which). The CDR3 DNA reads as TGTGCCAGCAGCCCCGGGGGGCTCAATGAGCAGTTCTTC. Its protein product is CASSPGGLNEQFF.